This T cell receptor (beta chain) was sequenced during a study of blood T cell repertoires in COVID-19. This clone has a single count. Assay used: immunoSEQ multiplex PCR; TCRdb lists only in-frame clones, some missing. The table lists 200,000 to 300,000 clones, 80% to 90% of them singletons, with approximately 4.1% in the top ten. Trimming cost V 4 bases and J 7 bases, with 14 bases left between them. The CDR3 length is 13 residues. Germline V gives CDR1 SGDLS, CDR2 YYNGEE. This receptor was obtained from a woman aged 30 to 39 who had recovered from COVID-19. What was sequenced was PBMCs or T cells enriched from blood (not recorded which). V is TRBV9 and J is TRBJ1-1, with D possibly TRBD1 on 6 matching bases. The CDR3 nucleotides are TGTGCCAGCAGCCCCCACCAGGGGAGTGAAGCTTTCTTT. As protein: CASSPHQGSEAFF.